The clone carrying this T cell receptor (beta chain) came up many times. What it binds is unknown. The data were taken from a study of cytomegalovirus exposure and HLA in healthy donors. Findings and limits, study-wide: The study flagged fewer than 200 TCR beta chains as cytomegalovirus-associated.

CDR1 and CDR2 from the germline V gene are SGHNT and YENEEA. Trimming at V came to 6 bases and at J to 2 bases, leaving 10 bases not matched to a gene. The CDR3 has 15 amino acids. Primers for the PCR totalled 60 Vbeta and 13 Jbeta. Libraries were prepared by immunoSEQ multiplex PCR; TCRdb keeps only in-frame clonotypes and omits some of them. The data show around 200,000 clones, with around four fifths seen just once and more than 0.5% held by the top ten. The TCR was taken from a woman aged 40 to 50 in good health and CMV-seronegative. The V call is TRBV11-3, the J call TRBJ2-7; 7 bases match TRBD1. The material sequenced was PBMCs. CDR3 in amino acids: CASRPRQGPTYEQYF. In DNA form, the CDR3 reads TGTGCCAGCAGACCACGACAGGGCCCTACCTACGAGCAGTACTTC. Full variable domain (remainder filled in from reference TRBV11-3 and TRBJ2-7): EAGVVQSPRYKIIEKKQPVAFWCNPISGHNTLYWYLQNLGQGPELLIRYENEEAVDDSQLPKDRFSAERLKGVDSTLKIQPAELGDSAVYLCASRPRQGPTYEQYFGPGTRLTVT.